This T cell receptor beta chain was sequenced for a study of T cell responses to AZD1222 COVID-19 vaccine. Study-wide results and caveats: Spike-specific TCR repertoires showed rising breadth and depth after two AZD1222 doses. Distributed over spike, vaccine-associated CD4 TCRs predominated at 160-218 and 743-854. Clonal diversity was possibly underestimated; the donors were predominantly white British and more often female.

Sequencing was performed with immunoSEQ multiplex PCR; in TCRdb, only in-frame clones are kept and a portion is missing. This table holds under 140,000 clones, about 94% found once. Trimming stripped 6 bases from V and 7 bases from J, with 19 bases between. This CDR3 spans 15 amino acids. Germline lookup yields CDR1 MNHEY and CDR2 SVGAGI. With respect to this clone: Its specificity is unknown.

The sample in question was peripheral blood, obtained 28 days after the second AZD1222 dose. This chain uses TRBV6-5 with TRBJ1-5; maybe TRBD1 (6 bases). The TCR originated in an adult who received the AZD1222 COVID-19 vaccine. The CDR3 spells CASRDRVQGLQPQHF. The CDR3, as DNA: TGTGCCAGCAGAGATCGGGTTCAGGGGCTCCAGCCCCAGCATTTT.